This passage covers 10 T cell receptor beta chains from one sample sequenced in a study of cytomegalovirus exposure and HLA in healthy donors. The study ran its PCR with 60 Vbeta and 13 Jbeta primers. Method: immunoSEQ multiplex PCR; TCRdb's copy keeps in-frame clones and lacks some. The listing records about 88,000 clones. Sequencing was done on a sample of PBMCs. These receptor sequences come from a girl aged 5 to 17 in good health and CMV-seropositive.

The CDR3 protein is CASSQATLALPDEQFF. CDR3 DNA sequence: TGCGCCAGCAGCCAAGCTACGCTAGCGCTGCCGGATGAGCAGTTCTTC. This chain links TRBV4-1 with TRBJ2-1, with D perhaps matching TRBD2 (6 bases). The V and J ends lost 1 base and 8 bases respectively, with 18 bases between them. Germline-derived CDR1 and CDR2 are MGHRA and YSYEKL. This CDR3 region has 16 residues.

The gene calls are TRBV7-2 and TRBJ2-5; TRBD2 might be the D (5 bases). Germline CDR1 and CDR2: SGHTA and FQGNSA. Trimming stripped 5 bases from V and 4 bases from J, with 14 bases between. The CDR3 is 14 amino acids. Written as DNA, the CDR3 is TGTGCCAGCAGCGTCTTTCTAGCAGGAGAGACCCAGTACTTC. Its protein is CASSVFLAGETQYF.

V gene TRBV7-9 combines with J gene TRBJ1-4; unclear D gene. CDR1 is SEHNR and CDR2 is FQNEAQ in the germline V gene (reference sequence). V lost 11 bases to trimming and J lost 6 bases, with 10 bases between them. This CDR3 spans 11 amino acids. This CDR3 reads CAGETHEKLFF. The CDR3 nucleotides are TGTGCCGGGGAGACTCATGAAAAACTGTTTTTT.

To note about this clone: An end of the junction differs from the germline gene, which may be a read error. The chain is built from TRBV6-5 and TRBJ1-2, with D unclear. Germline-derived CDR1 and CDR2 are MNHEY and SVGAGI. CDR3 length: 12 residues. CDR3 in amino acids: CASSYSNSGYTF. CDR3 DNA sequence: TGTGCCAGCAGTTACTCGAACTCTGGCTACACCTTC.

V is TRBV27 and J is TRBJ1-6; D is unresolved. V lost 4 bases to trimming and J lost 5 bases, with 9 bases between them. The CDR3 runs to 14 residues. Germline V gene lookup returns CDR1 MNHEY and CDR2 SMNVEV (reference sequence). CDR3 in DNA: TGTGCCAGCAGTTCTTACGGGGATAATTCACCCCTCCACTTT. Protein: CASSSYGDNSPLHF.

V and J are TRBV4-3 and TRBJ1-4; D uncertain. Germline-derived CDR1 and CDR2 are LGHNA and YSLEER. The CDR3 runs 17 residues. V was clipped by 4 bases and J by 7 bases, with 22 bases between them. The chain's CDR3 is CASSLDPLGREGEKLFF. The CDR3 region has the DNA TGCGCCAGCAGCCTAGACCCCCTCGGGAGGGAGGGTGAAAAACTGTTTTTT.

The chain joins TRBV29-1 to TRBJ2-5, with D unresolved. The V end was cut by 0 bases, the J end by 1 base, with 15 bases between. Germline V CDR1 and CDR2: SQVTM, ANQGSEA. The CDR3 is made up of 16 amino acids. As DNA, the CDR3 is TGCAGCGTTGAAGACCCCTACAGCCCAACCCAAGAGACCCAGTACTTC. Residues: CSVEDPYSPTQETQYF.

The chain combines TRBV5-1 with TRBJ1-6; D gene uncertain. This CDR3 is 13 amino acids long. V was shortened by 0 bases and J by 10 bases, with 8 bases between the two germline ends. Germline CDR1 and CDR2: SGHRS and YFSETQ. CDR3 protein: CASSLELSSPLHF. CDR3 sequence (DNA): TGCGCCAGCAGCTTGGAACTTTCGTCACCCCTCCACTTT.

The chain employs TRBV5-6 and TRBJ1-2, with D maybe TRBD1 (6 bases). CDR1 and CDR2 (germline): SGHDT, YYEEEE. The CDR3 is made up of 14 amino acids. The V end lost 0 bases, the J end lost 1 base, and 7 bases lay between the germline ends. The CDR3 nucleotides are TGTGCCAGCAGCTTGGGACAGGATAACTATGGCTACACCTTC. It translates to CASSLGQDNYGYTF.

This chain links TRBV28 with TRBJ1-2; TRBD1 agrees at 10 bases. CDR1 and CDR2 from the germline V gene are MDHEN and SYDVKM. The CDR3 runs to 15 residues. With 5 bases clipped from V and 8 bases from J, the junction kept 11 bases outside the gene matches. The CDR3 region is CASSPPTGQGTGYTF. The CDR3 DNA is TGTGCCAGCAGTCCCCCCACGGGACAGGGGACGGGCTACACCTTC.